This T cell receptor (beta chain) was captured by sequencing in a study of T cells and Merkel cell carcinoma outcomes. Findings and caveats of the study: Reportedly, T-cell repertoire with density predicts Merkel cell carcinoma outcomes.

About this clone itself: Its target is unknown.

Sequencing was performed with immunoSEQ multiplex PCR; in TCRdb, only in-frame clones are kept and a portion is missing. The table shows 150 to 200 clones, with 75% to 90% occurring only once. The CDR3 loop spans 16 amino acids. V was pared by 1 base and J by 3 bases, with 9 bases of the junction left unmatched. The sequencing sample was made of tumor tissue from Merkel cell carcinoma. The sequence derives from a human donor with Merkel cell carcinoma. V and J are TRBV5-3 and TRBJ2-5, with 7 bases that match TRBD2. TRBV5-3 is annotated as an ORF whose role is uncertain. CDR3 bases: TGTGCCAGAAGCTTGAGGATGAGGGAGGGCGAAGAGACCCAGTACTTC. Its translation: CARSLRMREGEETQYF.